The rows below give T cell receptor beta chains drawn from one sample of a study of CD8 T cells in ankylosing spondylitis. TCRdb re-called the 5' RACE reads with MiXCR, one entry per CDR3 protein. The data show about 260,000 distinct CDR3 sequences, with about 19% seen just once and about 8.2% held by the top ten. Sample: blood, either unsorted or a sorted T cell fraction (not recorded which). The receptor source for this set is a male donor with ankylosing spondylitis or in good health (not recorded which). Both conserved end residues are part of each CDR3. D genes are given only for firm matches. Size is stated for part of the rows, as once, few or many counts, or as a class when the clone is expanded.

CDR3nt: TGTGCCAGCAGTTATCCCGGACAGGGGGCATACGGCTACACCTTC
CDR3aa: CASSYPGQGAYGYTF
abundance: NA
d_gene: TRBD1
j_gene: TRBJ1-2
v_gene: TRBV6-2/TRBV6-3

CDR3nt: TGTGCCAGCAGTCTAGAGGACAACTTCAGCACAGATACGCAGTATTTT
CDR3aa: CASSLEDNFSTDTQYF
abundance: NA
d_gene: NA
j_gene: TRBJ2-3
v_gene: TRBV11-2

CDR3nt: TGTGCCAGCAGAGCCGGGGCTGGAAACACCATATATTTT
CDR3aa: CASRAGAGNTIYF
abundance: few
d_gene: NA
j_gene: TRBJ1-3
v_gene: TRBV12-3/TRBV12-4

CDR3nt: TGTGCCAGCAGTTTCCAGAGGGCCAGGAGATGGGAGCTGTTTTTT
CDR3aa: CASSFQRARRWELFF
abundance: NA
d_gene: NA
j_gene: TRBJ2-2
v_gene: TRBV6-5

CDR3nt: TGTGCCAGCAGCTTAGGGCACCCAACGAGCACCCTAGGGACCCAGTACTTC
CDR3aa: CASSLGHPTSTLGTQYF
abundance: many
d_gene: NA
j_gene: TRBJ2-5
v_gene: TRBV7-6

CDR3nt: TGTGCCAGCAGTTTCGCTACCGGGACTAGCGCGAATGAGCAGTTCTTC
CDR3aa: CASSFATGTSANEQFF
abundance: NA
d_gene: TRBD2
j_gene: TRBJ2-1
v_gene: TRBV12-3/TRBV12-4

CDR3nt: TGTGCCAGCTCACCACCGGTTACTGGGGCCAACGTCCTGACTTTC
CDR3aa: CASSPPVTGANVLTF
abundance: NA
d_gene: NA
j_gene: TRBJ2-6
v_gene: TRBV18

CDR3nt: TGTGCCAGCACAGGACTAGCGCCTAATGAGCAGTTCTTC
CDR3aa: CASTGLAPNEQFF
abundance: few
d_gene: TRBD2
j_gene: TRBJ2-1
v_gene: TRBV28

CDR3nt: TGCAGCGTTGAGACACAGGGGGCAGGTTCACCCCTCCACTTT
CDR3aa: CSVETQGAGSPLHF
abundance: many
d_gene: TRBD1
j_gene: TRBJ1-6
v_gene: TRBV29-1

CDR3nt: TGCAGCGTTGCGGGGCAGGGGGCTCGTGGCTACACCTTC
CDR3aa: CSVAGQGARGYTF
abundance: many
d_gene: TRBD1
j_gene: TRBJ1-2
v_gene: TRBV29-1

CDR3nt: TGTGCCAGCTCACCAATTGGCGGGAGAACCACAGATACGCAGTATTTT
CDR3aa: CASSPIGGRTTDTQYF
abundance: few
d_gene: TRBD2
j_gene: TRBJ2-3
v_gene: TRBV18

CDR3nt: TGTGCCAGCAGCAAACTAGCGGGGGGCTCGCCCGACAATGAGCAGTTCTTC
CDR3aa: CASSKLAGGSPDNEQFF
abundance: NA
d_gene: TRBD2
j_gene: TRBJ2-1
v_gene: TRBV7-3

CDR3nt: TGTGCCATCAGTGGGAGGGGGCTAAACGGCAATCAGCCCCAGCATTTT
CDR3aa: CAISGRGLNGNQPQHF
abundance: few
d_gene: TRBD1
j_gene: TRBJ1-5
v_gene: TRBV10-3

CDR3nt: TGTGCCAGCAGCCAAGCACAGGGCCCCACCGGGGAGCTGTTTTTT
CDR3aa: CASSQAQGPTGELFF
abundance: many
d_gene: NA
j_gene: TRBJ2-2
v_gene: TRBV14

CDR3nt: TGTGCCATCAGTGACCCGACTAGCGGGGGGGCATATGAGCAGTTCTTC
CDR3aa: CAISDPTSGGAYEQFF
abundance: many
d_gene: TRBD2
j_gene: TRBJ2-1
v_gene: TRBV10-3

CDR3nt: TGCGCCAGCAGCTCTACAGGGTTCCAAGAGACCCAGTACTTC
CDR3aa: CASSSTGFQETQYF
abundance: NA
d_gene: NA
j_gene: TRBJ2-5
v_gene: TRBV5-1

CDR3nt: TGCGCCAGCAGCTTGGCGGCCGGGCCGGCTGAAGCTTTCTTT
CDR3aa: CASSLAAGPAEAFF
abundance: NA
d_gene: NA
j_gene: TRBJ1-1
v_gene: TRBV5-1

CDR3nt: TGCGCCAGCAGCTACGGGTTCCAAGAGACCCAGTACTTC
CDR3aa: CASSYGFQETQYF
abundance: NA
d_gene: NA
j_gene: TRBJ2-5
v_gene: TRBV5-1

CDR3nt: TGTGTCACCGAAGACTACCCGAACACCGGGGAGCTGTTTTTT
CDR3aa: CVTEDYPNTGELFF
abundance: NA
d_gene: NA
j_gene: TRBJ2-2
v_gene: TRBV10-3

CDR3nt: TGTGCCAGCAGTTACTCGTTCGACAGGGACTATGGCTACACCTTC
CDR3aa: CASSYSFDRDYGYTF
abundance: NA
d_gene: TRBD1
j_gene: TRBJ1-2
v_gene: TRBV6-5

CDR3nt: TGTGCCAGCAGTTTTGACCCTGCAACTAATGAAAAACTGTTTTTT
CDR3aa: CASSFDPATNEKLFF
abundance: few
d_gene: NA
j_gene: TRBJ1-4
v_gene: TRBV12-3/TRBV12-4

CDR3nt: TGCAGTGCTAGGGATATAAGGGGACAAGGAGTAAGCGACATTCAGTACTTC
CDR3aa: CSARDIRGQGVSDIQYF
abundance: NA
d_gene: NA
j_gene: TRBJ2-4
v_gene: TRBV20-1

CDR3nt: TGCGCCAGCAGCTTGGACAGTGGGACCGGGGAGCTGTTTTTT
CDR3aa: CASSLDSGTGELFF
abundance: NA
d_gene: NA
j_gene: TRBJ2-2
v_gene: TRBV5-1

CDR3nt: TGCGCCAGCAGCCCGGGACTAGCGGGAAGCCATGAGCAGTTCTTC
CDR3aa: CASSPGLAGSHEQFF
abundance: NA
d_gene: TRBD2
j_gene: TRBJ2-1
v_gene: TRBV5-1

CDR3nt: TGTGCCAGCAGCCAGACAGGGAGGGGCGGGGAGCTGTTTTTT
CDR3aa: CASSQTGRGGELFF
abundance: NA
d_gene: NA
j_gene: TRBJ2-2
v_gene: TRBV6-1

CDR3nt: TGCGCCAGCAGCGACGGCGTCGATCAGCCCCAGCATTTT
CDR3aa: CASSDGVDQPQHF
abundance: many
d_gene: NA
j_gene: TRBJ1-5
v_gene: TRBV5-1

CDR3nt: TGTGCCAGCAGCTTTCAGCAGGCTGGGGCCAACGTCCTGACTTTC
CDR3aa: CASSFQQAGANVLTF
abundance: NA
d_gene: NA
j_gene: TRBJ2-6
v_gene: TRBV7-8

CDR3nt: TGTGCCAGCAGTTACCAGGGACAGTCAAATTCACCCCTCCACTTT
CDR3aa: CASSYQGQSNSPLHF
abundance: NA
d_gene: TRBD1
j_gene: TRBJ1-6
v_gene: TRBV6-5

CDR3nt: TGTGCCACCAGTGAGCCCGGGACAACTCAGCCCCAGCATTTT
CDR3aa: CATSEPGTTQPQHF
abundance: many
d_gene: NA
j_gene: TRBJ1-5
v_gene: TRBV24-1

CDR3nt: TGTGCCAGCAGCCCCCGACAGGGACTAAATGAAAAACTGTTTTTT
CDR3aa: CASSPRQGLNEKLFF
abundance: NA
d_gene: TRBD1
j_gene: TRBJ1-4
v_gene: TRBV7-9

CDR3nt: TGTGCCAGCAAACAGGGGGCGAACAATGAGCAGTTCTTC
CDR3aa: CASKQGANNEQFF
abundance: few
d_gene: TRBD1
j_gene: TRBJ2-1
v_gene: TRBV12-3/TRBV12-4

CDR3nt: TGCGCCAGCAGCTTGACAGGGATTTCGGCCGGGGAGCTGTTTTTT
CDR3aa: CASSLTGISAGELFF
abundance: NA
d_gene: NA
j_gene: TRBJ2-2
v_gene: TRBV5-1

CDR3nt: TGCAGTAATGTCCGGACTAACAACTACAATGAGCAGTTCTTC
CDR3aa: CSNVRTNNYNEQFF
abundance: few
d_gene: NA
j_gene: TRBJ2-1
v_gene: TRBV20-1

CDR3nt: TGTGCCAGCAGCTCGCCCCCGGGGGGGACAGATACGCAGTATTTT
CDR3aa: CASSSPPGGTDTQYF
abundance: NA
d_gene: TRBD2
j_gene: TRBJ2-3
v_gene: TRBV2

CDR3nt: TGTGCCAGCAGCTTGGAAGTAGCTGGGTTGCATACGCAGTATTTT
CDR3aa: CASSLEVAGLHTQYF
abundance: many
d_gene: NA
j_gene: TRBJ2-3
v_gene: TRBV5-5

CDR3nt: TGTGCCAGTATGGGACTAAGCTCTGGAAACACCATATATTTT
CDR3aa: CASMGLSSGNTIYF
abundance: NA
d_gene: NA
j_gene: TRBJ1-3
v_gene: TRBV19

CDR3nt: TGTGCCAGCCGACTGGGGACGAAATACCATGGCTACACCTTC
CDR3aa: CASRLGTKYHGYTF
abundance: once
d_gene: NA
j_gene: TRBJ1-2
v_gene: TRBV7-2

CDR3nt: TGTGCCAGCAGAACCCCAGGGACTAGAAACAATGAGCAGTTCTTC
CDR3aa: CASRTPGTRNNEQFF
abundance: NA
d_gene: TRBD2
j_gene: TRBJ2-1
v_gene: TRBV12-3/TRBV12-4

CDR3nt: TGTGCCACCAGTGATGCCGGGACGGATAGCTCCTACAATGAGCAGTTCTTC
CDR3aa: CATSDAGTDSSYNEQFF
abundance: NA
d_gene: NA
j_gene: TRBJ2-1
v_gene: TRBV24-1

CDR3nt: TGTGCCAGCAGTGAGAGGGGGCGGGAGACCCAGTACTTC
CDR3aa: CASSERGRETQYF
abundance: NA
d_gene: TRBD1
j_gene: TRBJ2-5
v_gene: TRBV25-1

CDR3nt: TGCAGTGCTAGTTCCATCGACAGGGGCCGTCAAGAGACCCAGTACTTC
CDR3aa: CSASSIDRGRQETQYF
abundance: NA
d_gene: TRBD1
j_gene: TRBJ2-5
v_gene: TRBV20-1

CDR3nt: TGTGCCAGCAGCTTAACGGACAGGGGCCCTTATGGCTACACCTTC
CDR3aa: CASSLTDRGPYGYTF
abundance: NA
d_gene: TRBD1
j_gene: TRBJ1-2
v_gene: TRBV7-8